The rows below give T cell receptor beta chains drawn from one sample of a study of blood T cell repertoires in COVID-19. This table comes from immunoSEQ multiplex PCR, and its TCRdb copy is limited to in-frame clones, with some not included. The sample yields fewer than 300,000 clones, roughly 88% seen once. The sample comprised peripheral blood. These TCRs come from a woman aged 25-40 years with acute or convalescent COVID-19. CDR3s include the opening cysteine and the closing phenylalanine or tryptophan. The order of the fields is clone size, D gene, J gene, V gene, CDR3 protein, CDR3 DNA. D genes are given only for firm matches. Some rows mark clone size as missing; the rest say once, few, many or name a class of expanded clone.

>NA|NA|TRBJ2-2|TRBV5-1
CASSLRAGVMNTGELFF
TGCGCCAGCAGCTTGAGGGCAGGGGTCATGAACACCGGGGAGCTGTTTTTT
>NA|NA|TRBJ2-1|TRBV5-6
CASSSRGEQFF
TGTGCCAGCAGCTCCCGAGGGGAGCAGTTCTTC
>once|TRBD1|TRBJ2-2|TRBV6-5
CASRRQGGTGELFF
TGTGCCAGCAGGCGACAGGGCGGCACCGGGGAGCTGTTTTTT
>NA|TRBD2|TRBJ2-1|TRBV6-5
CASIGTSGNEQFF
TGTGCCAGCATCGGGACTAGCGGCAATGAGCAGTTCTTC
>NA|TRBD2|TRBJ2-5|TRBV7-2
CASSLRLAGVETQYF
TGTGCCAGCAGCTTAAGGCTAGCGGGAGTCGAGACCCAGTACTTC
>NA|TRBD1|TRBJ2-7|TRBV19
CASTKNIRGQGGNEQYF
TGTGCCAGTACCAAGAACATACGGGGACAGGGCGGCAACGAGCAGTACTTC
>NA|TRBD2|TRBJ2-5|TRBV19
CASSQLAGIQETQYF
TGTGCCAGTAGTCAGCTAGCGGGGATCCAAGAGACCCAGTACTTC
>NA|TRBD1|TRBJ1-1|TRBV5-1
CASSSSQGPNTEAFF
TGCGCCAGCAGCTCGTCACAGGGGCCCAACACTGAAGCTTTCTTT
>once|NA|TRBJ2-7|TRBV12-3/TRBV12-4
CASSDSNPYEQYF
TGTGCCAGCAGTGACTCGAACCCCTACGAGCAGTACTTC
>NA|NA|TRBJ1-6|TRBV9
CASSGRDSEYNSPLHF
TGTGCCAGCAGCGGCAGGGATTCAGAATATAATTCACCCCTCCACTTT
>NA|NA|TRBJ1-6|TRBV11-2
CASSFLGQSSNSPLHF
TGTGCCAGCAGCTTCCTCGGACAGTCCTCTAATTCACCCCTCCACTTT
>NA|TRBD2|TRBJ2-1|TRBV4-3
CASSPGLAGGSDNEQFF
TGCGCCAGCAGTCCCGGACTAGCGGGAGGTAGCGACAATGAGCAGTTCTTC
>NA|NA|TRBJ2-1|TRBV24-1
CATSDASDGSYNEQFF
TGTGCCACCAGTGATGCTAGCGACGGCTCCTACAATGAGCAGTTCTTC
>NA|NA|TRBJ1-2|TRBV29-1
CSVESGFSGYTF
TGCAGCGTTGAATCAGGGTTCAGCGGCTACACCTTC
>NA|NA|TRBJ2-7|TRBV7-8
CASSLARLAISSYEQYF
TGTGCCAGCAGCTTAGCGCGCCTAGCGATTAGCTCCTACGAGCAGTACTTC
>NA|TRBD1|TRBJ1-3|TRBV2
CASREQGAGNTIYF
TGTGCCAGCAGGGAACAGGGGGCTGGAAACACCATATATTTT
>NA|TRBD2|TRBJ2-3|TRBV30
CAWSVLRSGSPDTQYF
TGTGCCTGGAGTGTACTGCGTAGCGGGAGTCCAGATACGCAGTATTTT
>many|TRBD2|TRBJ2-1|TRBV5-6
CASSSRLAWSSYNEQFF
TGTGCCAGCAGCTCCCGACTAGCGTGGAGCTCCTACAATGAGCAGTTCTTC
>once|NA|TRBJ2-3|TRBV3-1/TRBV3-2
CASSHDGQHTDTQYF
TGTGCCAGCAGCCATGATGGACAGCACACAGATACGCAGTATTTT
>NA|TRBD1|TRBJ2-1|TRBV19
CASSIGTGVPSYNEQFF
TGTGCCAGTAGTATAGGAACAGGGGTCCCCTCCTACAATGAGCAGTTCTTC
>NA|TRBD2|TRBJ2-3|TRBV4-3
CASSQDGSGITDTQYF
TGCGCCAGCAGCCAAGATGGGAGCGGGATCACAGATACGCAGTATTTT
>NA|NA|TRBJ2-7|TRBV12-5
CASGLAGSYEQYF
TGTGCTAGTGGTCTGGCGGGGTCCTACGAGCAGTACTTC
>NA|NA|TRBJ2-5|TRBV19
CASSVFRDTLGETQYF
TGTGCCAGTAGTGTCTTCCGGGACACCTTAGGAGAGACCCAGTACTTC
>NA|NA|TRBJ1-5|TRBV2
CASSDSGLRQPQHF
TGTGCCAGCAGTGATTCGGGACTTCGTCAGCCCCAGCATTTT
>few|TRBD1|TRBJ2-7|TRBV4-3
CASSRGDRGRDEQYF
TGCGCCAGCAGCCGCGGGGACAGGGGAAGAGACGAGCAGTACTTC
>once|NA|TRBJ2-1|TRBV11-3
CASSETRINEQFF
TGTGCCAGCAGCGAGACTAGAATCAATGAGCAGTTCTTC
>NA|NA|TRBJ2-5|TRBV27
CASSRFDGRGLGETQYF
TGTGCCAGCAGTCGTTTTGACGGTCGCGGGCTCGGAGAGACCCAGTACTTC
>NA|NA|TRBJ2-2|TRBV4-1
CASSQDRNTGELFF
TGCGCCAGCAGCCAAGATCGGAACACCGGGGAGCTGTTTTTT
>NA|NA|TRBJ2-1|TRBV7-2
CASSLDSSSYNEQFF
TGTGCCAGCAGCTTAGACTCGAGCTCCTACAATGAGCAGTTCTTC
>NA|TRBD1|TRBJ2-1|TRBV27
CASSPPGQGSFPNYNEQFF
TGTGCCAGCAGTCCTCCGGGACAGGGGAGTTTCCCTAACTACAATGAGCAGTTCTTC
>NA|TRBD1|TRBJ2-7|TRBV5-1
CASRAGTGTYEQYF
TGCGCCAGCAGGGCCGGGACAGGGACCTACGAGCAGTACTTC
>NA|TRBD2|TRBJ2-3|TRBV2
CASSGTSGRVDTQYF
TGTGCCAGCAGCGGGACTAGCGGGAGGGTAGATACGCAGTATTTT
>NA|NA|TRBJ1-4|TRBV6-5
CASSRQEVNEKLFF
TGTGCCAGCAGTAGACAGGAGGTTAATGAAAAACTGTTTTTT
>NA|TRBD2|TRBJ2-7|TRBV5-6
CASSLGLAALYEQYF
TGTGCCAGCAGCTTGGGACTAGCGGCCCTCTACGAGCAGTACTTC
>NA|NA|TRBJ2-1|TRBV6-6
CASNPRWELYNEQFF
TGTGCCAGCAATCCAAGGTGGGAGCTATACAATGAGCAGTTCTTC
>NA|TRBD2|TRBJ2-7|TRBV15
CATSSTTPEAGEPYEQYF
TGTGCCACCAGCAGTACGACACCCGAGGCGGGAGAGCCCTACGAGCAGTACTTC
>NA|NA|TRBJ2-7|TRBV5-4
CASSGTSPGLNEQYF
TGTGCCAGCAGCGGAACTAGCCCGGGACTTAACGAGCAGTACTTC
>NA|NA|TRBJ1-2|TRBV15
CATSRDPEGLNGYTF
TGTGCCACCAGCAGAGATCCGGAGGGGCTAAACGGCTACACCTTC
>NA|NA|TRBJ2-7|TRBV9
CASSPGGRENYEQYF
TGTGCCAGCAGCCCTGGGGGGCGGGAGAATTACGAGCAGTACTTC
>NA|TRBD1|TRBJ2-6|TRBV18
CASSQGQGTYSGANVLTF
TGTGCCAGCTCGCAAGGACAGGGTACCTACTCTGGGGCCAACGTCCTGACTTTC
>NA|TRBD2|TRBJ2-1|TRBV2
CASAVLAGGIEQFF
TGTGCCAGTGCTGTACTAGCGGGAGGGATAGAGCAGTTCTTC
>NA|NA|TRBJ2-1|TRBV5-1
CASSLPQYNEQFF
TGCGCCAGCAGCTTGCCCCAGTACAATGAGCAGTTCTTC
>NA|TRBD1|TRBJ1-4|TRBV4-3
CASSQDPRGRGEKLFF
TGCGCCAGCAGCCAAGATCCAAGGGGGCGAGGTGAAAAACTGTTTTTT
>NA|TRBD2|TRBJ2-2|TRBV9
CASSVGASGSYTGELFF
TGTGCCAGCAGCGTAGGAGCTAGCGGGAGTTACACCGGGGAGCTGTTTTTT
>few|TRBD1|TRBJ1-6|TRBV10-3
CAISESRDRNSPLHF
TGTGCCATCAGTGAGTCCAGGGACAGAAATTCACCCCTCCACTTT
>NA|NA|TRBJ1-5|TRBV4-3
CASSQDVGGLGRPQHF
TGCGCCAGCAGCCAAGACGTAGGGGGTCTCGGTCGGCCCCAGCATTTT
>NA|TRBD2|TRBJ2-3|TRBV7-6
CASSLGTSATDTQYF
TGTGCCAGCAGCTTGGGGACTAGCGCCACAGATACGCAGTATTTT
>NA|TRBD1|TRBJ2-7|TRBV6-5
CASRGQGSYEQYF
TGTGCCAGCAGGGGACAGGGATCCTACGAGCAGTACTTC
>NA|NA|TRBJ2-1|TRBV2
CASSVIVSEQFF
TGTGCCAGCAGTGTTATAGTCTCCGAGCAGTTCTTC
>NA|NA|TRBJ2-4|TRBV24-1
CATSDDEQGAKNIQYF
TGTGCCACCAGTGATGACGAACAGGGAGCCAAAAACATTCAGTACTTC
>NA|TRBD1|TRBJ2-7|TRBV10-2
CASSETQGAAGEQYF
TGCGCCAGCAGCGAGACCCAGGGGGCAGCAGGCGAGCAGTACTTC
>NA|NA|TRBJ2-7|TRBV27
CASSLYPGAKADEQYF
TGTGCCAGCAGTTTATATCCAGGGGCCAAGGCTGACGAGCAGTACTTC
>NA|NA|TRBJ2-2|TRBV9
CASSALGANTGELFF
TGTGCCAGCAGCGCCCTGGGGGCTAACACCGGGGAGCTGTTTTTT